These 2 T cell receptor beta chains were sequenced from one sample in a study of a mutant IDH1 vaccine in newly diagnosed glioma. Time point reported: week 5, during vaccination. Every single dose of the vaccine, 300 ug of mutant IDH1 20-mer peptide, came with topical imiquimod. The table came from immunoSEQ multiplex PCR; TCRdb's copy has only in-frame clones and leaves some out. The repertoire holds around 58,000 clones, about 81% seen once, with more than 3% in the top ten. These TCRs' antigens remain unknown. Sequenced material: PBMCs, taken from a glioma patient whose treatment included an IDH1 peptide vaccine. These receptor sequences come from a man aged 25 to 40 with glioma.

V is TRBV28 and J is TRBJ1-2; TRBD1 matches 8 bases. Per germline, CDR1 MDHEN and CDR2 SYDVKM. The CDR3 extends over 14 amino acids. The junction had 6 bases not matched to a gene; V was cut back by 5 bases and J by 4 bases. The CDR3 sequence is CASSNRGESYGYTF. In nucleotides, the CDR3 is TGTGCCAGCAGTAACAGGGGGGAAAGCTATGGCTACACCTTC.

This chain links TRBV5-1 with TRBJ1-3; no reliable D call. V was shortened by 5 bases and J by 0 bases, with 12 bases between the two germline ends. The germline CDR1 and CDR2 sequences are SGHRS and YFSETQ. The CDR3 length is 15 residues. CDR3 coding DNA: TGCGCCAGCAGACAAGGCGGCGACTCTGGAAACACCATATATTTT. It codes for CASRQGGDSGNTIYF.